The clone carrying this TCR beta chain appeared a few times. One heparinised blood draw averaging around 120 mL was given by each donor. Using CD45RO/CCR7/CD25/CD127/CD95/CD27, CD4+ naive, central memory, regulatory and stem cell-like memory cells were sorted. This entry is derived from a study of beta chain features in type 1 diabetes. Reverse transcription of all isolated RNA meant that expressed TCRB transcripts were sequenced. Sequencing was performed with immunoSEQ multiplex PCR; in TCRdb, only in-frame clones are kept and a portion is missing. The sample lists 200,000 to 250,000 clones, about 11% occurring once. V lost 4 bases, J lost 8 bases, and 17 bases lay in between. The germline CDR1 and CDR2 sequences are LGHNA and YNFKEQ. This CDR3 is 14 amino acids long.

This sequence originates from a man between 18 and 29 years old in good health. This sequence joins TRBV4-2 and TRBJ1-2; D is unresolved. Sequenced input: central memory CD4+ T cells from blood. The CDR3 region has the DNA TGTGCCAGCAGCCCCACTGGGCAGGCCGGGGGCTACACCTTC. Translated, it gives CASSPTGQAGGYTF.